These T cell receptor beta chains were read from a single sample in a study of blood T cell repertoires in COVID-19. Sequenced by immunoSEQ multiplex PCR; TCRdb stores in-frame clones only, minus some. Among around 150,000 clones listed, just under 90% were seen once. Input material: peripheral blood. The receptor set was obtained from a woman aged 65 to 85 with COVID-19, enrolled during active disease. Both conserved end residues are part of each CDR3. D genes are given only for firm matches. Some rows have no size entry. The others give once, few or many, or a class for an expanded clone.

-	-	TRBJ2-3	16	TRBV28	TGTGCCAGCAGTTTTCCTAGTGGGACTAGCACAGATACGCAGTATTTT	CASSFPSGTSTDTQYF
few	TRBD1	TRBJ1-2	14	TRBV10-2	TGCGCCAGCGCCGACCTGGGACAGTACTATGGCTACACCTTC	CASADLGQYYGYTF
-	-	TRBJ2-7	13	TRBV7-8	TGTGCCAGCAGCTTTTTTCCGGGTTACGAGCAGTACTTC	CASSFFPGYEQYF
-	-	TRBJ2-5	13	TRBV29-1	TGCAGCGTTTCTGGGGAGTACCAAGAGACCCAGTACTTC	CSVSGEYQETQYF
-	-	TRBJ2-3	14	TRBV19	TGTGCCACCTCCTTTGGGGGGGCGACAGATACGCAGTATTTT	CATSFGGATDTQYF
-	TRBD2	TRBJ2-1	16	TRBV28	TGTGCCAGCAGTCCTCAGACTAAGCGGGAGTTCAATGAGCAGTTCTTC	CASSPQTKREFNEQFF
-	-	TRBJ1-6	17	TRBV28	TGTGCCAGCGCAGTAGGGCAGGGGCCTAGGAAGGATTCACCCCTCCACTTT	CASAVGQGPRKDSPLHF
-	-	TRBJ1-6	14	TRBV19	TGTGCCAGTAGTATACGGGAAGTTGGCTCACCCCTCCACTTT	CASSIREVGSPLHF
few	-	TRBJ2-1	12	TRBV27	TGTGCCCGCGGGGCCACCTACAATGAGCAGTTCTTC	CARGATYNEQFF
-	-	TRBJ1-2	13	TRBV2	TGTGCCAGCAGTGAACGGTTGCTCCTTGGCTACACCTTC	CASSERLLLGYTF
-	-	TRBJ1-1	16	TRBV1	TGCACCAGCAGCCAAGGCCGACGGAGTGAAGACACTGAAGCTTTCTTT	CTSSQGRRSEDTEAFF
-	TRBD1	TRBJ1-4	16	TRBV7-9	TGTGCCAGCAGCGTCGCCGGGACAGGGTTCGGTGAAAAACTGTTTTTT	CASSVAGTGFGEKLFF
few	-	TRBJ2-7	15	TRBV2	TGTGCCAGCAGTGCTAGGGGGTCGGGTTACGACGAGCAGTACTTC	CASSARGSGYDEQYF
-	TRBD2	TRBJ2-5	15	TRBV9	TGTGCCAGCAGCTCTGTGGGACTAGCGGAAGAGACCCAGTACTTC	CASSSVGLAEETQYF
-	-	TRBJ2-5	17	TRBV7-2	TGTGCCAGCAGCTTAGCGGATTTGTGGGGGCCCCAAGAGACCCAGTACTTC	CASSLADLWGPQETQYF
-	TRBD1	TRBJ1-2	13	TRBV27	TGTGCCAGCAGTCTTCAGGGGGCGCGCGGCTACACCTTC	CASSLQGARGYTF
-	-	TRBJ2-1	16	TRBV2	TGTGCCAGCAGTGAAGAACGGGGGTCTTCCTACAATGAGCAGTTCTTC	CASSEERGSSYNEQFF
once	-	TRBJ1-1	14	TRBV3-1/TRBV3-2	TGTGCCAGCAGCCAAGTCCTGGGCCACACTGAAGCTTTCTTT	CASSQVLGHTEAFF
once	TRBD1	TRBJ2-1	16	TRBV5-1	TGCGCCAGCAGCCTGGCTGGACAGGGAGTGAACAATGAGCAGTTCTTC	CASSLAGQGVNNEQFF
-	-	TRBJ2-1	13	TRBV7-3	TGTGCCAGCAGCTTCAACCCGCGCAATGAGCAGTTCTTC	CASSFNPRNEQFF
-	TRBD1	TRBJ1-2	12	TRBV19	TGTGCCAGTAGTATGCGTGACAGGGATTTGAGGTTC	CASSMRDRDLRF
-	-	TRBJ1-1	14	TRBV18	TGTGCCAGCGCTGCGGGGGTCATGAACACTGAAGCTTTCTTT	CASAAGVMNTEAFF
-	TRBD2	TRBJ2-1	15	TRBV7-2	TGTGCCAGCAGTGTGGGACTAGCTTCCTACAATGAGCAGTTCTTC	CASSVGLASYNEQFF
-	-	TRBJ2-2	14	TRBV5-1	TGCGCCAGCAGCTTGGTGCCGGACACCGGGGAGCTGTTTTTT	CASSLVPDTGELFF
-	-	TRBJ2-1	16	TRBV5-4	TGTGCCAGCAGCCACAAAGGCAAGGGGTGGGTAGATGAGCAGTTCTTC	CASSHKGKGWVDEQFF
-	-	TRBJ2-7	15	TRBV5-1	TGCGCCAGCAGCTTGGCTCCCGGACAGATTTACGAGCAGTACTTC	CASSLAPGQIYEQYF
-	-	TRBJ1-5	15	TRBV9	TGTGCCAGCAGCGTAGGTCAGGGTAGCAATCAGCCCCAGCATTTT	CASSVGQGSNQPQHF
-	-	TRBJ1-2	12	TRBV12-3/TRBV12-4	TGTGCCAGCAGTTTGACAGGCGAGGGCTACACCTTC	CASSLTGEGYTF
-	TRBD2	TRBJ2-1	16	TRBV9	TGTGCCAGCAGCGCCCTAGCGGGGGGGATCTTGGATGAGCAGTTCTTC	CASSALAGGILDEQFF
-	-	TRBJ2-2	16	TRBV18	TGTGCCAGCTCGTCGGGACTCTTGAGGACCACCGGGGAGCTGTTTTTT	CASSSGLLRTTGELFF
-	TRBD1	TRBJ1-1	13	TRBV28	TGTGCCAGCAGGCGGACAGGGGGCACTGAAGCTTTCTTT	CASRRTGGTEAFF
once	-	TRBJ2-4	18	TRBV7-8	TGTGCCAGCAGCTTAGATAGTCAGGGTTACGGTACCAAAAACATTCAGTACTTC	CASSLDSQGYGTKNIQYF
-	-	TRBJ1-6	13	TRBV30	TGTGCCTGGGATGAGGCTCTTAGTTCACCCCTCCACTTT	CAWDEALSSPLHF
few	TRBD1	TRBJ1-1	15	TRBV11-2	TGTGCCAGCAGCCCACGGACAGGGGGCAGTGGTGAAGCTTTCTTT	CASSPRTGGSGEAFF
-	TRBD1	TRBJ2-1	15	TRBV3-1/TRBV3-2	TGTGCCAGCAGCCAAGACTGGGGACAGGCGGGTGAGCAGTTCTTC	CASSQDWGQAGEQFF
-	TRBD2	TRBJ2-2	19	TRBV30	TGTGCCTGGAGTGTACGGGCGGGACTAGCGGGGGGATTCACCGGGGAGCTGTTTTTT	CAWSVRAGLAGGFTGELFF
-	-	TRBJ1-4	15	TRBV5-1	TGCGCCAGCAGCTTGCCGGGGAGTAAGGGTGAAAAACTGTTTTTT	CASSLPGSKGEKLFF
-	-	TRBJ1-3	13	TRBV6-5	TGTGCCAGCAGTCCCTCCCTGGGAAACACCATATATTTT	CASSPSLGNTIYF
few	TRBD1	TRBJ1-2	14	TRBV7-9	TGTGCCAGCAGCCTAACAGGGGTTGACTATGGCTACACCTTC	CASSLTGVDYGYTF
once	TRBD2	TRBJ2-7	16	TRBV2	TGTGCCAGCACCCTCGGGGGTCGCAGCGGGGGCCACGAGCAGTACTTC	CASTLGGRSGGHEQYF
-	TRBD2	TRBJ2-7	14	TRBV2	TGTGCCAGCCGGCTGCGGGGGGTGGCGCCTGAGCAGTACTTC	CASRLRGVAPEQYF
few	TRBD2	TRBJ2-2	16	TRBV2	TGTGCCAGCAGTCCACCCGGGACTAGAAACACCGGGGAGCTGTTTTTT	CASSPPGTRNTGELFF
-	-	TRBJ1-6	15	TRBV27	TGTGCCAGCAGTAACTTCAAGGGCCGGGGTTCACCCCTCCACTTT	CASSNFKGRGSPLHF
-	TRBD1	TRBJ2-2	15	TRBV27	TGTGCCAGCAGTTTTCGTCCAGGGGGCACCGGGGAGCTGTTTTTT	CASSFRPGGTGELFF
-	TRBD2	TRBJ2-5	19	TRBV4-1	TGCGCCAGCAGCCAACCCCCGGGACTAGCGGGGGGATTGAGGGAGACCCAGTACTTC	CASSQPPGLAGGLRETQYF
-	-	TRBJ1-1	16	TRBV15	TGTGCCACCAGCAGGGACTTAGTGAAAATGAACACTGAAGCTTTCTTT	CATSRDLVKMNTEAFF
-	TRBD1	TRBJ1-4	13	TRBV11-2	TGTGCCAGCAGCTTAGAGTACGGACAGGGTCTGTTTTTT	CASSLEYGQGLFF
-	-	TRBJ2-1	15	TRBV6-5	TGTGCCAGCAGTTACTCAGTGGGACATCTGAATGAGCAGTTCTTC	CASSYSVGHLNEQFF
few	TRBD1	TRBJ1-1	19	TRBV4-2	TGTGCCAGCAGCCAAGATAGGGGACAGGGGGCGCGGGCAAGAACTGAAGCTTTCTTT	CASSQDRGQGARARTEAFF
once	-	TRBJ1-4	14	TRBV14	TGTGCCAGCAGCAAACAGGGAGCTAATGAAAAACTGTTTTTT	CASSKQGANEKLFF
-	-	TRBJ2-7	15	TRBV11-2	TGTGCCAGCAGCTTAGTGACAGGATTCTCCTACGAGCAGTACTTC	CASSLVTGFSYEQYF
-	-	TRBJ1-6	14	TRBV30	TGTGCCTGGAGACTAGGGAGGTCCGACTCACCCCTCCACTTT	CAWRLGRSDSPLHF
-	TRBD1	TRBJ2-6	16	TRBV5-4	TGTGCCAGCAGCAACCAGGGGGTATCTGGGGCCAACGTCCTGACTTTC	CASSNQGVSGANVLTF
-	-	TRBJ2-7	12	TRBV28	TGTGCCAGCACTGGCGGCGGCTACGAGCAGTACTTC	CASTGGGYEQYF
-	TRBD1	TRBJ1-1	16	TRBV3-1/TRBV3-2	TGTGCCAGCAGCCAAGCGGCAGGGGGCATGAACACTGAAGCTTTCTTT	CASSQAAGGMNTEAFF